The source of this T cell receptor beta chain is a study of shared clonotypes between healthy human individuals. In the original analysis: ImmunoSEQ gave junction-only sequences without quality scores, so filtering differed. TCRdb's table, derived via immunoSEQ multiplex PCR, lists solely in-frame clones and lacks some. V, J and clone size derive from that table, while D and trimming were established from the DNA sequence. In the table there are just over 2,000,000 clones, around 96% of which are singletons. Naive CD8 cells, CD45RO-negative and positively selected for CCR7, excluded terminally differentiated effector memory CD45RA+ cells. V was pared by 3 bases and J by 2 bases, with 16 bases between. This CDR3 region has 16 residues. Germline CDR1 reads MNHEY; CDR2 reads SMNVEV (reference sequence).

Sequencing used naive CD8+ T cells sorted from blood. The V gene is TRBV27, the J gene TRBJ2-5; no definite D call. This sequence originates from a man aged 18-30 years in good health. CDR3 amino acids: CASSFHDSGRQETQYF. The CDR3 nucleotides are TGTGCCAGCAGTTTCCACGACTCCGGTAGGCAAGAGACCCAGTACTTC.